The 2 T cell receptor beta chains presented below share a single source sample, sequenced in a study of T cell repertoires in cytomegalovirus infection. TCRdb fed the reads into MiXCR, producing one record per CDR3 protein. The table shows about a million distinct CDR3 sequences, with approximately 30% occurring only once. The antigens for these receptors are not known. The sample consisted of cultured CD8+ T cells from PBMCs, taken from culture after CMV antigen stimulation. The receptors originated from a human donor in good health (CMV status not recorded). Some clones in this sample may be carry-over from other donors' samples.

Ten or more counts support this clonotype. The chain employs TRBV7-9 and TRBJ1-2; no definite D call. The CDR3 runs 15 residues. CDR1 is SEHNR and CDR2 is FQNEAQ in the germline V gene (reference sequence). V dropped 1 base and J dropped 4 bases, with 13 bases sitting between them. The CDR3 reads CASSLDAAAGYGYTF. The DNA for the CDR3 is TGTGCCAGCAGCTTAGACGCGGCGGCCGGCTATGGCTACACCTTC. The full variable domain, completed using reference TRBV7-9 and TRBJ1-2, is DTGVSQNPRHKITKRGQNVTFRCDPISEHNRLYWYRQTLGQGPEFLTYFQNEAQLEKSRLLSDRFSAERPKGSFSTLEIQRTEQGDSAMYLCASSLDAAAGYGYTFGSGTRLTVV.

This clonotype showed up many times. The junction and the germline gene differ at one end; a read error may be behind it. The genes are TRBV19 and TRBJ1-2; D is perhaps TRBD1 (6 bases). The CDR3 runs to 15 residues. Germline lookup yields CDR1 LNHDA and CDR2 SQIVND (reference sequence). In DNA, the CDR3 is TGTGCCAGTAGTATGGGGGCCGCGTCTAATTATGGCTACACCTTC. Translating it yields CASSMGAASNYGYTF.